One sample yielded the 20 T cell receptor beta chains listed below, sequenced in a study of early T cells in non-severe SARS-CoV-2 infection. MiXCR was run by TCRdb on the 5' RACE reads, yielding one entry per CDR3 protein. Of roughly 70,000 distinct CDR3 sequences in the sample, around 19% were seen once. The material was whole blood, obtained at baseline. Receptors originate from an adult who was a healthcare worker with PCR-confirmed SARS-CoV-2 infection or an uninfected control (not recorded which).

The rearrangement uses TRBV7-9 and TRBJ2-3; D tentatively fits TRBD1 or TRBD2 (7 bases each). Germline V CDR1 and CDR2: SEHNR, FQNEAQ (reference sequence). Trimming stripped 5 bases from V and 4 bases from J, with 13 bases between. This CDR3 has 14 residues. In nucleotides, the CDR3 is TGTGCCAGCAGCCAGGGGGGGCTTGCAGATACGCAGTATTTT. This codes for CASSQGGLADTQYF. The variable domain in full, completed from reference TRBV7-9 and TRBJ2-3, reads DTGVSQNPRHKITKRGQNVTFRCDPISEHNRLYWYRQTLGQGPEFLTYFQNEAQLEKSRLLSDRFSAERPKGSFSTLEIQRTEQGDSAMYLCASSQGGLADTQYFGPGTRLTVL.

This clonotype was seen only a few times. The chain combines TRBV2 with TRBJ1-1; no firm D call. The V and J ends lost 5 bases and 4 bases respectively, with 8 bases between them. Looked up from germline, CDR1 is SNHLY and CDR2 is FYNNEI. This CDR3 comprises 12 residues. This chain's CDR3 is CASSPTGTEAFF. For the CDR3, the DNA is TGTGCCAGCAGTCCGACTGGCACTGAAGCTTTCTTT.

This clonotype was found a few times. The chain is built from TRBV19 and TRBJ1-2; D unclear. CDR3 length: 15 amino acids. Trimming removed 6 bases at V and 4 bases at J, with 18 bases between. The germline V gene has CDR1 LNHDA and CDR2 SQIVND (reference sequence). As DNA, the CDR3 is TGTGCCAGTAGGGCCGGGCCTCCGGATGGCTATGGCTACACCTTC. Translation gives CASRAGPPDGYGYTF.

V and J are TRBV5-6 and TRBJ1-5, with 8 bases identical to TRBD1. The germline gives CDR1 SGHDT, CDR2 YYEEEE. This CDR3 is 16 amino acids long. The trim removed 4 bases at V and 5 bases at J, leaving 11 bases unmatched. The CDR3 here is CASSLRTGLRDQPQHF. For the CDR3, the DNA is TGTGCCAGCAGCCTGCGGACAGGGCTGCGGGATCAGCCCCAGCATTTT.

This clonotype has just a few counts. The chain uses TRBV24-1 and TRBJ2-1; TRBD2 aligns across 7 bases. The CDR3 runs 12 residues. CDR1 is KGHDR, CDR2 SFDVKD, per germline. Unmatched junction bases numbered 5, after V lost 12 bases and J lost 4 bases. DNA of the CDR3: TGTGCCGCCGGGAGGAGATACAATGAGCAGTTCTTC. Translated: CAAGRRYNEQFF.

This clonotype has a handful of counts. The V gene is TRBV6-2 or TRBV6-3, the J gene TRBJ2-2; 9 nucleotides match TRBD2. The V segment lost 6 bases and the J segment 5 bases; nucleotides outside the gene matches: 4. There are 14 residues in the CDR3. CDR1 and CDR2 from the germline V gene are MNHEY and SVGEGT. CDR3 protein: CASSRSGRTGELFF. Here the CDR3 DNA reads TGTGCCAGCAGCAGGAGCGGGAGGACCGGGGAGCTGTTTTTT.

V usage is TRBV29-1 and J usage is TRBJ2-7; 8 nucleotides match TRBD1. J gave up 6 bases and V 5 bases, and 12 bases lay outside the gene matches. Germline V lookup: CDR1 SQVTM, CDR2 ANQGSEA. This CDR3 is 14 amino acids long. CDR3 sequence reads: CSVTVRTGSGEQYF. Written as DNA, the CDR3 is TGCAGCGTTACCGTCAGGACAGGGAGTGGCGAGCAGTACTTC.

This clonotype was counted ten times or more. The CDR3 protein is CASRDRSEQYF. Here the CDR3 DNA reads TGTGCCAGCAGAGACCGGTCCGAGCAGTACTTC. The chain links TRBV28 to TRBJ2-7; D is ambiguous. The CDR3 sequence is 11 residues long. The V gene lost 6 bases and the J gene lost 6 bases, with 9 bases spanning the gap. The V gene's germline CDR1 is MDHEN and CDR2 SYDVKM. The variable domain in full, completed from reference TRBV28 and TRBJ2-7, reads DVKVTQSSRYLVKRTGEKVFLECVQDMDHENMFWYRQDPGLGLRLIYFSYDVKMKEKGDIPEGYSVSREKKERFSLILESASTNQTSMYLCASRDRSEQYFGPGTRLTVT.

This clonotype was counted once. The V call is TRBV20-1, the J call TRBJ2-1; TRBD1 might be the D (5 bases). CDR1 DFQATT and CDR2 SNEGSKA come from the germline V gene (reference sequence). Trimming pared 3 bases from V and 6 bases from J, leaving 12 bases between. This CDR3 is built from 13 residues. CDR3 amino acids: CSASSQGFNEQFF. As DNA, the CDR3 is TGCAGTGCTAGCAGTCAGGGATTCAATGAGCAGTTCTTC.

The V call is TRBV9, the J call TRBJ1-6, with TRBD1 matching over 8 bases. Germline-derived CDR1 and CDR2 are SGDLS and YYNGEE. J was trimmed by 9 bases and V by 3 bases; bases with no gene match: 5. CDR3 size: 14 residues. CDR3 loop: CASSARTGRSPLHF. The CDR3 coding sequence is TGTGCCAGCAGCGCCCGGACAGGGCGTTCACCCCTCCACTTT.

In this sample, this clonotype turned up a few times. The chain carries TRBV20-1 and TRBJ2-5; the D gene is possibly TRBD1 (6 bases). V lost 6 bases and J lost 5, with 13 bases in between. The CDR3 runs 12 residues. Germline V gene data show CDR1 as DFQATT and CDR2 as SNEGSKA (reference sequence). In nucleotides, the CDR3 is TGCAGTGCAAGACAGGTTTTGGAGACCCAGTACTTC. Its protein is CSARQVLETQYF.

This chain links TRBV5-1 with TRBJ2-3, with a weak D call TRBD2 (6 bases). The germline gives CDR1 SGHRS, CDR2 YFSETQ. V was pared by 4 bases and J by 5 bases, with 20 bases between. CDR3 length: 16 amino acids. CDR3 protein: CASSRSGTPSRDTQYF. CDR3 in DNA: TGCGCCAGCAGCAGATCCGGGACTCCGTCCAGAGATACGCAGTATTTT.

The chain uses TRBV5-1 and TRBJ2-7; D is possibly TRBD2 (6 bases). This CDR3 region has 15 residues. V lost 0 bases and J 2 bases, leaving 12 bases between the germline ends. In germline, CDR1 is SGHRS, CDR2 YFSETQ. CDR3 in DNA: TGCGCCAGCAGCTTGGGCGGGAAAACGACCTACGAGCAGTACTTC. Encoded protein: CASSLGGKTTYEQYF. The whole variable domain, remainder taken from reference TRBV5-1 and TRBJ2-7, is KAGVTQTPRYLIKTRGQQVTLSCSPISGHRSVSWYQQTPGQGLQFLFEYFSETQRNKGNFPGRFSGRQFSNSRSEMNVSTLELGDSALYLCASSLGGKTTYEQYFGPGTRLTVT.

V is TRBV11-2 and J is TRBJ1-2, with D uncertain. The CDR3 extends over 11 amino acids. V was pared by 2 bases and J by 7 bases, with 5 bases between. Germline V gene data show CDR1 as SGHAT and CDR2 as FQNNGV. The CDR3 sequence is CASSLSSGYTF. The CDR3 DNA follows: TGTGCCAGCAGCTTATCATCTGGCTACACCTTC.

The chain carries TRBV3-1 and TRBJ1-2; D is unclear. CDR3 length: 13 residues. CDR1 and CDR2 from the germline V gene are LGHDT and YNNKEL (reference sequence). Trimming left V 4 bases short and J 0 bases short, with 6 bases between. The CDR3 region has the DNA TGTGCCAGCAGCCCCCGACCTAACTATGGCTACACCTTC. As protein: CASSPRPNYGYTF.

This clonotype was counted between two and nine times. The rearrangement links TRBV6-6 to TRBJ1-6; TRBD1 might be the D (6 bases). This CDR3 has 14 amino acids. Germline CDR1 and CDR2: MNHNY and SVGAGI (reference sequence). V shed 2 bases and J shed 7 bases, with 9 bases lying between them. CDR3 in DNA: TGTGCCAGCAGTTACAGGGGGGGGAATTCACCCCTCCACTTT. Encoded protein: CASSYRGGNSPLHF.

This clonotype was seen just once. This CDR3 is CASSRGLAPRGTDTQYF. The CDR3 nucleotides are TGTGCCAGCAGCCGCGGACTGGCCCCGCGGGGCACAGATACGCAGTATTTT. This chain uses TRBV7-2 with TRBJ2-3, with D maybe TRBD2 (5 bases). The CDR3 spans 17 residues. The germline gives CDR1 SGHTA, CDR2 FQGNSA. V was trimmed by 5 bases and J by 1 base, leaving 19 bases between them.

Only a few counts were recorded for this clonotype. This chain links TRBV2 with TRBJ2-7, with TRBD1 identical over 9 bases. Germline lookup yields CDR1 SNHLY and CDR2 FYNNEI. V shed 6 bases and J 0 bases; nucleotides not matched to a gene: 12. This CDR3 is 17 amino acids long. The CDR3 DNA follows: TGTGCCAGCAGGATGGACAGGGGATTTTTTTCCTCCTACGAGCAGTACTTC. It encodes CASRMDRGFFSSYEQYF. Full variable domain (remainder filled in from reference TRBV2 and TRBJ2-7): EPEVTQTPSHQVTQMGQEVILRCVPISNHLYFYWYRQILGQKVEFLVSFYNNEISEKSEIFDDQFSVERPDGSNFTLKIRSTKLEDSAMYFCASRMDRGFFSSYEQYFGPGTRLTVT.

CDR3 loop: CASSLAVQSNTEAFF. The DNA for the CDR3 is TGTGCCAGCAGCTTAGCCGTTCAGAGTAACACTGAAGCTTTCTTT. The chain recombines TRBV7-9 with TRBJ1-1; D is ambiguous. V lost 0 bases to trimming and J lost 2 bases, with 10 bases between them. Germline CDR1 SEHNR, CDR2 FQNEAQ (reference sequence). CDR3 length: 15 amino acids.

This clonotype showed up just a few times. The chain has TRBV14 and TRBJ2-7; D gene ambiguous. Germline CDR1 SGHDN, CDR2 FVKESK. Trimming removed 4 bases from V and 5 bases from J, with 15 bases in between. The CDR3 extends over 14 amino acids. The CDR3 nucleotides are TGTGCCAGCAGCCGGGAAATTACCGGAAACGAGCAGTACTTC. Translating gives CASSREITGNEQYF.